This TCR beta chain was recorded in a study of shared clonotypes between healthy human individuals. Assay used: immunoSEQ multiplex PCR; TCRdb lists only in-frame clones, some missing. The sample yields about 1.1 million clones, 70% to 80% seen once. CDR3 length equals 16 residues. Per the germline V gene, CDR1 is KGHSH and CDR2 is LQKENI. The V and J ends lost 3 bases and 3 bases respectively, with 18 bases between them. This clonotype was obtained from a man aged 18 to 30 in good health. Some clones in this sample may be carry-over from other donors' samples. Input material: memory CD4+ T cells from PBMCs. Regarding subset: CD45RA-negative fraction. The chain employs TRBV18 and TRBJ2-7; D might be TRBD1 (5 bases). CDR3 region: CASSPPSVARDYEQYF. In nucleotides, the CDR3 is TGTGCCAGCTCACCCCCTTCGGTGGCCAGGGACTACGAGCAGTACTTC.